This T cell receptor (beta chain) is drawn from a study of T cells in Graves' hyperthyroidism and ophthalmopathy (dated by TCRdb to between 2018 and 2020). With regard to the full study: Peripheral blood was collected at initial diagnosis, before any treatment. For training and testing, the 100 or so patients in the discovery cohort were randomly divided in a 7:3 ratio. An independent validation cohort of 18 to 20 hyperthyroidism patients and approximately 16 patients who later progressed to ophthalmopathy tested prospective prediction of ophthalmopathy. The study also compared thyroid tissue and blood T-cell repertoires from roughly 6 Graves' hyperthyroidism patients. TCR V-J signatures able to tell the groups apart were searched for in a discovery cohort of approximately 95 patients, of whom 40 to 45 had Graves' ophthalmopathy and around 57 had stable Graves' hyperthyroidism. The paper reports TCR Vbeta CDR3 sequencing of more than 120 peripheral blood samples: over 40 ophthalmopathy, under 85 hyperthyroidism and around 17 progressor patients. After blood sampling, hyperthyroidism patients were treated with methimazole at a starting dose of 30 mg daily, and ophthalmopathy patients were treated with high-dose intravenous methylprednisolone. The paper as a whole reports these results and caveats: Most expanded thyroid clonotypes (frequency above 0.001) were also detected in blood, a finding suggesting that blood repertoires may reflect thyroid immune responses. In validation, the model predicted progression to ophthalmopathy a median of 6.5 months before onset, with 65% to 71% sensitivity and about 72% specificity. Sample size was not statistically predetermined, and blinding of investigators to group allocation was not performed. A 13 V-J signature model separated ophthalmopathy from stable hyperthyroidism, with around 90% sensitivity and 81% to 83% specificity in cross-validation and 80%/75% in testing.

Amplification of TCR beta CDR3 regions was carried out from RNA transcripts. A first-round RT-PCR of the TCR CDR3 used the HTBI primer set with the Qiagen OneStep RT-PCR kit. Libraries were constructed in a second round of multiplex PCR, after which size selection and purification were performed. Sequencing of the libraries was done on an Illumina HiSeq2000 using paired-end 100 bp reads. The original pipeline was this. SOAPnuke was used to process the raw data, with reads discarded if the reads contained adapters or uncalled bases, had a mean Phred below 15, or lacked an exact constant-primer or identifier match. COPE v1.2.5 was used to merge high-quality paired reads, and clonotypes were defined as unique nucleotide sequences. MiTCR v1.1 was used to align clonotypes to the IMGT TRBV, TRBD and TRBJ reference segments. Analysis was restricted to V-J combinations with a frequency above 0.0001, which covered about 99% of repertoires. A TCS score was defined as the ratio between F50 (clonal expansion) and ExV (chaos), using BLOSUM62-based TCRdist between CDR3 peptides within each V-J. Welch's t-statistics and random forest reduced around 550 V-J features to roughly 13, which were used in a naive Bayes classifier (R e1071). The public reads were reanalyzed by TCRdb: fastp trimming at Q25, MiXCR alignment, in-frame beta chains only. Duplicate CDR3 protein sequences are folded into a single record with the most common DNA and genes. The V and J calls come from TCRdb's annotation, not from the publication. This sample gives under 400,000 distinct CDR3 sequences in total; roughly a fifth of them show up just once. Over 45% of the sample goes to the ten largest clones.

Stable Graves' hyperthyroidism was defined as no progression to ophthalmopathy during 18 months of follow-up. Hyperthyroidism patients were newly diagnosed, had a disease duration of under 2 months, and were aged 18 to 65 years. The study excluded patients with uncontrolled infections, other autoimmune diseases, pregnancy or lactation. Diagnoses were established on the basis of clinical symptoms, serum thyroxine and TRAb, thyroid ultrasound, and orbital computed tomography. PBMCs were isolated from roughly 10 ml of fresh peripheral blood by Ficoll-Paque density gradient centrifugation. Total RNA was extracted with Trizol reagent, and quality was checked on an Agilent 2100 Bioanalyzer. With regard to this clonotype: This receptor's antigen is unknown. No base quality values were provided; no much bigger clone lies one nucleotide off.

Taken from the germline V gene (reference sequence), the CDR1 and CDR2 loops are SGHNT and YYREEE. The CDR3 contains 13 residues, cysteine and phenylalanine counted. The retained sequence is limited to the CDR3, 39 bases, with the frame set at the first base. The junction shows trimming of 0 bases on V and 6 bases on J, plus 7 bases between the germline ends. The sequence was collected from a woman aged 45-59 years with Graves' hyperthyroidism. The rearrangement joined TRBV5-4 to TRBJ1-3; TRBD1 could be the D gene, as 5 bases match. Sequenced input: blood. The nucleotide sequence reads TGTGCCAGCAGCTTGGGGGGGACAAACACCATATATTTT. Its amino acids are CASSLGGTNTIYF.